This TCR beta chain was documented in a study of cytomegalovirus exposure and HLA in healthy donors. In germline, CDR1 is MNHNS, CDR2 SASEGT. This CDR3 region has 14 residues. Primers for the PCR totalled 60 Vbeta and 13 Jbeta. Repertoires were generated with immunoSEQ multiplex PCR, while TCRdb's copy carries only in-frame clones and drops some. The data hold more than 80,000 clones, with 65% to 80% observed a single time. V usage is TRBV6-1 and J usage is TRBJ2-5, with TRBD2 matching 7 bases. The J call could be wrong; TRBJ2-7 is a better fit for the DNA end. The receptor's source is a woman in her forties or fifties in good health and CMV-seropositive. Sequencing was done on a sample of PBMCs. CDR3 nucleotides: TGTGCCAGCAGGAGACCGGGGGGAGGGTACGAGCAGTACTTC. Its translation is CASRRPGGGYEQYF.